This TCR beta chain emerged from a study of T-cell memory formation after mild COVID-19. With 1 base clipped from V and 12 bases from J, the junction kept 8 bases outside the gene matches. Germline CDR1 is SEHNR and CDR2 is FQNEAQ (reference sequence). CDR3 length equals 15 residues. TCRdb ran MiXCR on the 5' RACE reads and lists one entry per CDR3 protein. The sample holds fewer than 500,000 distinct CDR3 sequences, nearly 25% seen once. The genes are TRBV7-9 and TRBJ2-1; 11 bases are shared with TRBD2. This receptor was obtained from an adult woman who had mild COVID-19 (a few samples of this study predate the infection). Cell type and time point are not known. Sequenced: PBMCs or a T cell subset sorted from them (not recorded which). CDR3 in DNA: TGTGCCAGCAGCTTAGGACTAGCGGGGCTCGTAGGGCAGTTCTTC. This encodes CASSLGLAGLVGQFF.